The present entry profiles one T cell receptor beta chain with its context. A few counts support this clonotype. The antigen it binds to is not known. No base-level quality is on record; no much larger clone is a single base apart. The donors were 40 or so Caucasian individuals from Russia, aged roughly 6 to 90 years, who were systemically healthy. Ten milliliters of peripheral blood were drawn from each donor into EDTA-treated Vacutainer tubes. Ficoll-Paque density-gradient centrifugation was used to isolate PBMCs, with at least 6.5 million obtained per sample. Trizol reagent was used to extract total RNA from the PBMCs, yielding at least 6 micrograms per sample. For every donor, an aliquot of PBMCs went through flow cytometry to measure the percentages of naive CD45RAhigh/CD27high T cells. This sample is drawn from a study of blood T cells in healthy people across ages (dated by TCRdb to between 2015 and 2016). About the study as a whole: Template switching captured roughly one uniquely barcoded TCR beta cDNA molecule per two T cells in model experiments. Using deep sequencing normalized with unique cDNA molecular identifiers, the study measured how TCR beta repertoire diversity changes with age. Four age groups were formed from the donors: young (average 16 years), middle-aged (around 39), aged (62) and long-lived (around 82). To avoid experimental bias, donors of different ages were randomly spread across the sequencing lanes. Using the same blood draw, the study looked at two additional independent replicas of 1 million unique cDNA reads for two donors, one aged 18 to 30 and the other aged 80 or older.

Inclusive of the bounding cysteine and phenylalanine, the CDR3 is 14 residues long. Just CDR3 DNA is preserved here, 42 bases in frame from base 1. V was cut back by 5 bases and J by 1 base, leaving a gap of 11 bases between them. The CDR1 and CDR2 encoded by the germline V gene are MGHDK and SYGVNS. Preparation of the library involved 5' RACE. Sequencing instrument: Illumina HiSeq 2500. The second PCR ran for roughly 7 to 12 cycles and used a J-beta primer mix along with a sample-barcoded 5' primer. Each TCR beta cDNA molecule received a unique molecular identifier from a template-switch 5' adaptor carrying 12 random nucleotides. Each sample yielded at least 2.5 million CDR3-containing paired-end reads. First-strand cDNA synthesis was performed from all RNA using the Mint cDNA synthesis kit, with priming by a TRBC-specific oligonucleotide. After uracil-DNA glycosylase treatment, a first 18-cycle PCR used universal primers M1SS and BC2_uni_R on all cDNA. The paper's processing steps were these. Normalization of each sample was performed by random selection of 1 million high-quality reads, each carrying a distinct molecular identifier. Instead of being binned into consensus sequences, reads with shared molecular identifiers were discarded. MiTCR, with a Q25 quality threshold and the strictest error-elimination algorithm, was used for CDR3 identification, clonotype clustering and error correction. A nonparametric unseen species model with Euler transformation was used to estimate a lower bound on total TCR beta diversity. TCRdb ran its own pipeline on the public reads, namely fastp trimming at Q25 and MiXCR clone calling, and kept in-frame beta chains. Rows with a matching CDR3 protein are joined into one entry that keeps the most common DNA and genes. The V and J calls here are based on TCRdb, not the publication. In this sample the table shows under 2 million distinct CDR3 sequences, about 35% of which occur a single time. Of the sample, 11% falls within the top ten clones.

The research as a whole found: Observed TCR beta diversity per million T cells fell roughly linearly with age, and a significant reduction was already apparent by age around 44. Conclusive comparison of naive and antigen-experienced compartments was prevented by the profiling of bulk unsorted PBMCs. The long-lived group showed more naive CD4+ T cells, fewer expanded clones and increased TCR diversity than the aged group, suggesting age selection. Observed TCR beta diversity correlated strongly with the percentage of naive T cells measured by flow cytometry. The CMV infection status of donors was not known, potentially confounding age-related changes in expanded clonotypes. Estimates of total diversity based on one million sequenced T cells were considered lower bounds and underestimates.

Specimen: blood. The sequence joins TRBV25-1 to TRBJ1-1; a tentative D call is TRBD1 (6 bases match). The TCR was taken from a woman in her twenties or thirties in good health. The CDR3 has the sequence CASSKDRENTEAFF. The sequenced DNA is TGTGCCAGCAGTAAGGACAGAGAGAACACTGAAGCTTTCTTT. Reference TRBV25-1 and TRBJ1-1 genes cover what lies past the CDR3, so the full variable domain is EADIYQTPRYLVIGTGKKITLECSQTMGHDKMYWYQQDPGMELHLIHYSYGVNSTEKGDLSSESTVSRIRTEHFPLTLESARPSHTSQYLCASSKDRENTEAFFGQGTRLTVV.